This passage covers 27 T cell receptor beta chains from one sample sequenced in a study of shared clonotypes between healthy human individuals. Measured with immunoSEQ multiplex PCR; TCRdb has only the in-frame clones, and not every one. This table holds millions of clones, around nine tenths found once. Sequenced input: naive CD4+ T cells sorted from blood. Subset reported: CD45RA+ positively selected. The source of these receptors is a man between 18 and 35 years old in good health.

The chain uses TRBV6-1 and TRBJ2-2; D is unresolved. CDR1 and CDR2 from the germline V gene are MNHNS and SASEGT. Trimming shortened V by 1 base and J by 8 bases, and 14 bases separated the two germline ends. This CDR3 contains 15 residues. This CDR3 reads CASSEVPGMRGELFF. DNA for the CDR3: TGTGCCAGCAGTGAAGTGCCAGGAATGAGGGGGGAGCTGTTTTTT.

Written as DNA, the CDR3 is TGTGCCAGCAGAGCGGGACAGGGGACCAAAAACATTCAGTACTTC. This translates into CASRAGQGTKNIQYF. This chain joins TRBV27 and TRBJ2-4; TRBD1 matches 10 bases. CDR3 length: 15 amino acids. Unmatched junction bases numbered 4, after V lost 6 bases and J lost 2 bases. The germline CDR1 and CDR2 sequences are MNHEY and SMNVEV (reference sequence).

The chain recombines TRBV7-9 with TRBJ2-3, with 8 positions matching TRBD1. Germline V gene data show CDR1 as SEHNR and CDR2 as FQNEAQ (reference sequence). The length of the CDR3 is 14 residues. V gave up 4 bases and J gave up 3 bases; unmatched junction bases: 3. The CDR3 DNA follows: TGTGCCAGCAGCTCTCAGGGGGCTACAGATACGCAGTATTTT. It yields the protein CASSSQGATDTQYF.

V is TRBV4-3 and J is TRBJ2-7, with a tentative D call TRBD2 (6 bases). The CDR3 loop spans 15 amino acids. The germline CDR1 and CDR2 sequences are LGHNA and YSLEER. Trimming stripped 0 bases from V and 6 bases from J, with 15 bases between. The CDR3 spells CASSQDGGKGLEQYF. CDR3 DNA sequence: TGCGCCAGCAGCCAAGATGGGGGGAAGGGGCTCGAGCAGTACTTC.

The rearrangement links TRBV6-5 to TRBJ2-6; D unresolved. The V gene's germline CDR1 is MNHEY and CDR2 SVGAGI. This CDR3 spans 15 amino acids. V lost 0 bases and J lost 4, with 7 bases in between. CDR3 bases: TGTGCCAGCAGTTACTCAAGACTGGGGGCCAACGTCCTGACTTTC. Translated, it gives CASSYSRLGANVLTF.

The chain couples TRBV10-3 to TRBJ1-3; no definite D call. Trimming took off 5 bases at V and 2 bases at J, with 13 bases between the two ends. CDR3 size: 15 residues. Per the germline V gene, CDR1 is ENHRY and CDR2 is SYGVKD. The CDR3 is CAISRGIGTGNTIYF. The CDR3 coding sequence is TGTGCCATCAGTCGCGGTATTGGGACTGGAAACACCATATATTTT.

The chain employs TRBV2 and TRBJ2-2; no definite D call. CDR3 size: 15 residues. Trimming cost V 3 bases and J 4 bases, with 12 bases left between them. Germline values: CDR1 SNHLY, CDR2 FYNNEI. The CDR3 reads CASSELLVGTGELFF. CDR3 coding DNA: TGTGCCAGCAGTGAGCTCCTCGTTGGCACCGGGGAGCTGTTTTTT.

The V call is TRBV4-3, the J call TRBJ2-7, with a weak D call TRBD1 (5 bases). V was trimmed by 0 bases and J by 0 bases, leaving 15 bases between them. Germline assignment: CDR1 LGHNA and CDR2 YSLEER. CDR3 length equals 17 residues. The CDR3 reads CASSQDQSGRASYEQYF. Here the CDR3 DNA reads TGCGCCAGCAGCCAAGATCAGTCGGGCAGGGCCTCCTACGAGCAGTACTTC.

The table lists this clone with a few counts. The chain has TRBV18 and TRBJ1-5; D may be TRBD1 (6 bases). V was trimmed by 4 bases and J by 7 bases, leaving 14 bases between them. The germline V gene has CDR1 KGHSH and CDR2 LQKENI. The CDR3 covers 14 residues. The CDR3 reads CASSQNRDIQPQHF. DNA for the CDR3: TGTGCCAGCTCACAAAACCGGGACATCCAGCCCCAGCATTTT.

The V call is TRBV27, the J call TRBJ1-4; 7 nucleotides align to TRBD1. From germline, CDR1 is MNHEY and CDR2 SMNVEV (reference sequence). The V gene end was trimmed by 2 bases and the J gene end by 5 bases; junction bases not matched to a gene: 2. There are 14 residues in the CDR3. CDR3 bases: TGTGCCAGCAGTTTAGCAGGGGGAAATGAAAAACTGTTTTTT. Protein product: CASSLAGGNEKLFF.

The V and J genes are TRBV30 and TRBJ2-7, with D perhaps matching TRBD1 (6 bases). The CDR3 totals 14 residues. V lost 4 bases and J 1 base, leaving 14 bases between the germline ends. CDR1 GTSNPN and CDR2 SVGIG come from the germline V gene (reference sequence). For the CDR3, the DNA is TGTGCCTGGAAACGGGCAGGGGTTTCCTACGAGCAGTACTTC. Protein product: CAWKRAGVSYEQYF.

The chain carries TRBV7-8 and TRBJ1-1; 7 bases map to TRBD1. This CDR3 has 13 residues. The ends lost 2 bases at V and 5 bases at J; junction bases unmatched: 2. The germline CDR1 and CDR2 sequences are SGHVS and FQNEAQ. CDR3 amino acids: CASSLKTGTEAFF. Written as DNA, the CDR3 is TGTGCCAGCAGCTTAAAGACAGGGACTGAAGCTTTCTTT.

The chain carries TRBV6-5 and TRBJ2-1; D may be TRBD2 (5 bases). CDR1 is MNHEY and CDR2 is SVGAGI in the germline V gene. The CDR3 has 13 residues. The V gene lost 5 bases and the J gene lost 2 bases, with 7 bases spanning the gap. The CDR3 coding sequence is TGTGCCAGCAGTCGAGGGACCTACAATGAGCAGTTCTTC. Its protein product is CASSRGTYNEQFF.

This sequence joins TRBV19 and TRBJ1-5; TRBD1 matches 8 bases. CDR1 LNHDA and CDR2 SQIVND come from the germline V gene (reference sequence). The CDR3 runs 16 residues. V lost 5 bases to trimming and J lost 7 bases; unmatched junction nucleotides: 13. The CDR3 here is CASSSKTGVLAQPQHF. DNA for the CDR3: TGTGCCAGTAGTTCAAAGACAGGGGTCTTGGCCCAGCCCCAGCATTTT.

This clone has just a few counts. V is TRBV10-3 and J is TRBJ1-1; D gene uncertain. Per germline, CDR1 ENHRY and CDR2 SYGVKD. V dropped 0 bases and J dropped 6 bases, with 11 bases sitting between them. The CDR3 runs 14 residues. DNA of the CDR3: TGTGCCATCAGTGAGTCCTGGGAACGATCTGAAGCTTTCTTT. This sequence encodes CAISESWERSEAFF.

This chain links TRBV2 with TRBJ2-1; no reliable D call. With 4 bases removed from V and 8 bases from J, the gap between germline ends came to 15 bases. In germline, CDR1 is SNHLY, CDR2 FYNNEI. CDR3 size: 14 residues. CDR3 region: CASSVSHRTDEQFF. The CDR3 nucleotides are TGTGCCAGCAGTGTTTCCCACCGGACCGATGAGCAGTTCTTC.

The genes are TRBV5-4 and TRBJ2-7, with 11 bases matching TRBD2. V dropped 5 bases and J dropped 4; count of bases not matched to a gene: 5. The CDR3 runs to 14 residues. Germline CDR1 SGHNT, CDR2 YYREEE (reference sequence). CDR3 loop: CASRKTSGVYEQYF. Written as DNA, the CDR3 is TGTGCCAGCAGGAAGACTAGCGGGGTTTACGAGCAGTACTTC.

CDR3 protein: CASSPSVRNEQFF. Here the CDR3 DNA reads TGTGCCAGCAGCCCAAGCGTACGCAATGAGCAGTTCTTC. The rearrangement links TRBV5-4 to TRBJ2-1, with D hard to call. The V end was cut by 4 bases, the J end by 6 bases, with 11 bases between. Looked up from germline, CDR1 is SGHNT and CDR2 is YYREEE (reference sequence). The CDR3 loop spans 13 amino acids.

The chain recombines TRBV2 with TRBJ1-3; D gene unclear. V lost 4 bases and J lost 3, with 4 bases in between. Germline CDR1 and CDR2: SNHLY and FYNNEI. CDR3 length: 12 amino acids. CDR3 residues: CASSVVGNTIYF. The CDR3 nucleotides are TGTGCCAGCAGTGTAGTTGGAAACACCATATATTTT.

The chain uses TRBV10-3 and TRBJ2-1; 9 nucleotides align to TRBD2. Looked up from germline, CDR1 is ENHRY and CDR2 is SYGVKD. The CDR3 has 17 amino acids. V dropped 2 bases and J dropped 0; count of bases not matched to a gene: 5. CDR3 amino acids: CAISESSGGSSYNEQFF. The CDR3 nucleotides read TGTGCCATCAGTGAGAGTAGCGGGGGCAGCTCCTACAATGAGCAGTTCTTC.

This clone has only one observation. In DNA, the CDR3 is TGCGCCAGCAGCTTGTTGACGGGTTCGTCTGGAAACACCATATATTTT. Translating gives CASSLLTGSSGNTIYF. The chain combines TRBV5-1 with TRBJ1-3; D gene uncertain. The V end was cut by 1 base, the J end by 1 base, with 12 bases between. The germline V gene encodes CDR1 SGHRS and CDR2 YFSETQ. The CDR3 spans 16 residues.

The rearrangement links TRBV10-3 to TRBJ2-5, with 7 bases lining up with TRBD2. CDR1 ENHRY and CDR2 SYGVKD come from the germline V gene. The CDR3 runs to 14 residues. With V trimmed by 4 bases and J by 5 bases, 7 bases remained unmatched. The DNA for the CDR3 is TGTGCCATCAGTGCCGCGGGAGACGTCGAGACCCAGTACTTC. Its protein is CAISAAGDVETQYF.

This chain links TRBV4-3 with TRBJ1-4; the match to TRBD1 covers 10 bases. V was pared by 0 bases and J by 1 base, with 8 bases of the junction left unmatched. The CDR3 runs to 19 residues. In germline, CDR1 is LGHNA, CDR2 YSLEER. The CDR3 loop reads CASSQDYTTGGLTNEKLFF. CDR3 bases: TGCGCCAGCAGCCAAGATTACACGACAGGGGGCCTAACTAATGAAAAACTGTTTTTT.

The chain links TRBV5-4 to TRBJ1-1; TRBD1 agrees at 11 bases. With V trimmed by 4 bases and J by 4 bases, 6 bases remained unmatched. Per the germline V gene, CDR1 is SGHNT and CDR2 is YYREEE (reference sequence). CDR3 length equals 15 residues. The CDR3 sequence: CASSQTGTGGTEAFF. CDR3 nucleotide sequence: TGTGCCAGCAGCCAGACCGGGACAGGGGGCACTGAAGCTTTCTTT.

V is TRBV7-2 and J is TRBJ2-1; D is unresolved. The CDR3 has 14 residues. Per the germline V gene, CDR1 is SGHTA and CDR2 is FQGNSA. V was trimmed by 3 bases and J by 6 bases, leaving 12 bases between them. The CDR3 coding sequence is TGTGCCAGCAGCTTGCCGATTCAGTCCAATGAGCAGTTCTTC. Translated: CASSLPIQSNEQFF.

This rearrangement joins TRBV10-3 to TRBJ1-1; the match to TRBD1 covers 10 bases. Germline V lookup: CDR1 ENHRY, CDR2 SYGVKD. The V gene end was trimmed by 2 bases and the J gene end by 5 bases; junction bases not matched to a gene: 5. CDR3 length: 15 residues. The CDR3 coding sequence is TGTGCCATCAGTGAGGCCGGGACAGGGGTTACTGAAGCTTTCTTT. This sequence encodes CAISEAGTGVTEAFF.

The chain couples TRBV4-1 to TRBJ1-6, with 8 bases lining up with TRBD1. This CDR3 is built from 18 residues. The germline gives CDR1 MGHRA, CDR2 YSYEKL. V trimming: 2 bases; J trimming: 6 bases; junction bases outside the gene matches: 12. The CDR3 nucleotides are TGCGCCAGCAGCCAAAATCTGGGACAGGTAACCGCTAATTCACCCCTCCACTTT. Protein product: CASSQNLGQVTANSPLHF.